The sequence of this TCR beta chain was determined in a study of blood T cell repertoires in COVID-19. Background on the study: Collection of acute and convalescent COVID-19 samples took place in the United States, Italy and Spain.

Grouping used clinical history reported by participants in a survey and questionnaire. Here immunoSEQ multiplex PCR was the method, and the copy in TCRdb shows in-frame clones only, minus some. The data show 250,000 to 350,000 clones, with approximately 81% seen just once and 2.5% held by the top ten. CDR3 length: 15 amino acids. J lost 0 bases, V lost 7 bases, and 6 bases had no gene match. Germline V CDR1 and CDR2: MNHEY, SVGAGI. Sequences were obtained from PBMCs or T cells enriched from blood (not recorded which). The rearrangement links TRBV6-5 to TRBJ2-1, with 7 bases aligning to TRBD1. The sequence was collected from a woman aged 45-59 years who had recovered from COVID-19. The CDR3 loop is CASNLRDSSYNEQFF. CDR3 DNA sequence: TGTGCCAGCAACCTACGGGACAGCTCCTACAATGAGCAGTTCTTC.